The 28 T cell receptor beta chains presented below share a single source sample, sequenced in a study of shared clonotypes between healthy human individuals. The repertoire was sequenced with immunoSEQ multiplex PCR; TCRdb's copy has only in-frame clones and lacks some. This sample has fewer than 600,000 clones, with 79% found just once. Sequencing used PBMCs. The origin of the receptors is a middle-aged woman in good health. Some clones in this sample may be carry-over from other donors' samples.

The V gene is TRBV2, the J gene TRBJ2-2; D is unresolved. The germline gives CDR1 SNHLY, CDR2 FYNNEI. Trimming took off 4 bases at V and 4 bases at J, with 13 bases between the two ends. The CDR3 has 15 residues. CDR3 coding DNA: TGTGCCAGCAGTGTTGACGGCCAAGGCACCGGGGAGCTGTTTTTT. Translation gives CASSVDGQGTGELFF.

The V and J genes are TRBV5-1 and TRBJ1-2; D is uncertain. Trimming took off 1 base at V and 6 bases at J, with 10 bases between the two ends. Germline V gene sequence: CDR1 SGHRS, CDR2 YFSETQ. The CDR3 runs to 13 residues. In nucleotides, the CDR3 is TGCGCCAGCAGCTTGAAAGGCCATCATGGCTACACCTTC. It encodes CASSLKGHHGYTF.

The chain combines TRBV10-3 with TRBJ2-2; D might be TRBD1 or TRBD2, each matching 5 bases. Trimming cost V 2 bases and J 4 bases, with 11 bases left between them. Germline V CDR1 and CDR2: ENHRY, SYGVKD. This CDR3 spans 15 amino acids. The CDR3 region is CAISEVRAGTGELFF. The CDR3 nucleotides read TGTGCCATCAGTGAGGTCAGGGCGGGCACCGGGGAGCTGTTTTTT.

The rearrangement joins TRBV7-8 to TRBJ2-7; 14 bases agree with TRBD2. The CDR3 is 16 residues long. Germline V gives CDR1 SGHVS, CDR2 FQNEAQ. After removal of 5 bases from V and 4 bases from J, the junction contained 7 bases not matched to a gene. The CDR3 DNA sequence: TGTGCCAGCAGCAAGACGGGACTAGCGGGAGATTACGAGCAGTACTTC. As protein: CASSKTGLAGDYEQYF.

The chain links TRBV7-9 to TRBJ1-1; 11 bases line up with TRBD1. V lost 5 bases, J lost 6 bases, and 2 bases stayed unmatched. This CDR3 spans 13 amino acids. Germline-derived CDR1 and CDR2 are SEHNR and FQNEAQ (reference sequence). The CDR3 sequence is CASSQGQGAEAFF. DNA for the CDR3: TGTGCCAGCAGCCAGGGACAGGGGGCTGAAGCTTTCTTT.

The CDR3 reads CASQGALGETQYF. In DNA, the CDR3 is TGTGCCAGCCAGGGGGCGTTGGGAGAGACCCAGTACTTC. The chain is built from TRBV7-9 and TRBJ2-5; 8 bases are a match to TRBD1. The V and J ends lost 8 bases and 4 bases, in that order; junction bases with no gene match: 6. The CDR3 loop spans 13 amino acids. The germline gives CDR1 SEHNR, CDR2 FQNEAQ (reference sequence).

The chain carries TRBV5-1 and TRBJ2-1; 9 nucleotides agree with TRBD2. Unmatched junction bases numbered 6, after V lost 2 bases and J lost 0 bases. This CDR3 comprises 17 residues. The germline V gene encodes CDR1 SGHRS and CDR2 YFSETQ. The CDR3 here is CASSLMATSGSYNEQFF. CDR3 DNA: TGCGCCAGCAGCTTAATGGCGACTAGCGGCTCCTACAATGAGCAGTTCTTC.

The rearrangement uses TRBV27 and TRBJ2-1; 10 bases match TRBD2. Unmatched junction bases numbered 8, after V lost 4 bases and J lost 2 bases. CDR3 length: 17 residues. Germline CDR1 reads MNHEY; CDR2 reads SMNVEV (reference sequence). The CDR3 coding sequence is TGTGCCAGCAGTTCACCAAGCGGGAGGGGCGCCTACAATGAGCAGTTCTTC. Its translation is CASSSPSGRGAYNEQFF.

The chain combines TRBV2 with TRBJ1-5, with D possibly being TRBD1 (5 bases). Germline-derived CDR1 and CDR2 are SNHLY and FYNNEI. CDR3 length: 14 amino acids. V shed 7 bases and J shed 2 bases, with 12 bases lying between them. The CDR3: CASKPRTRNQPQHF. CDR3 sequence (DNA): TGTGCCAGCAAACCCCGGACACGCAATCAGCCCCAGCATTTT. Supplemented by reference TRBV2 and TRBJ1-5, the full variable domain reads EPEVTQTPSHQVTQMGQEVILRCVPISNHLYFYWYRQILGQKVEFLVSFYNNEISEKSEIFDDQFSVERPDGSNFTLKIRSTKLEDSAMYFCASKPRTRNQPQHFGDGTRLSIL.

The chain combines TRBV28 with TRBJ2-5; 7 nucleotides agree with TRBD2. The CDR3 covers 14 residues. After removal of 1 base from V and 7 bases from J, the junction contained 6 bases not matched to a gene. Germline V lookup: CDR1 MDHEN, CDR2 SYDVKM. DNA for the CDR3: TGTGCCAGCAGTTTATTTGGGGGGAGGGTGACCCAGTACTTC. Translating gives CASSLFGGRVTQYF.

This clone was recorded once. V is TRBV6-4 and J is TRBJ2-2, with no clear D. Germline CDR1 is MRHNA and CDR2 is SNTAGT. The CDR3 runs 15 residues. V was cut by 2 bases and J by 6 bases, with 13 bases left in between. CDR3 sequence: CASSDTGLEAGELFF. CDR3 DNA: TGTGCCAGCAGTGACACGGGCCTCGAGGCCGGGGAGCTGTTTTTT.

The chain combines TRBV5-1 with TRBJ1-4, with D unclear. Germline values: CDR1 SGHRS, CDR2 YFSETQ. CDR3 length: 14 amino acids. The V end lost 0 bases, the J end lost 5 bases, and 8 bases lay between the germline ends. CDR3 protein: CASSLDFKNEKLFF. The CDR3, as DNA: TGCGCCAGCAGCTTGGATTTTAAAAATGAAAAACTGTTTTTT.

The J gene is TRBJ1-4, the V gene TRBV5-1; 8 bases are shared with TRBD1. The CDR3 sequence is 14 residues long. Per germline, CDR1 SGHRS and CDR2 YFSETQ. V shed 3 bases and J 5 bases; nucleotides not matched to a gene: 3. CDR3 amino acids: CASSSGTGNEKLFF. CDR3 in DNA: TGCGCCAGCAGCTCCGGGACAGGCAATGAAAAACTGTTTTTT.

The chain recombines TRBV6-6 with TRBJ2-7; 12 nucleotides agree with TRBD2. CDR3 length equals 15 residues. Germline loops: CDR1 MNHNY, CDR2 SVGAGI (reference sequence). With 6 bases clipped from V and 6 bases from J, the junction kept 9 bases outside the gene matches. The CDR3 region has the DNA TGTGCCAGCAGCCAGACTAGCGGGAGTCTCTCCGAGCAGTACTTC. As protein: CASSQTSGSLSEQYF.

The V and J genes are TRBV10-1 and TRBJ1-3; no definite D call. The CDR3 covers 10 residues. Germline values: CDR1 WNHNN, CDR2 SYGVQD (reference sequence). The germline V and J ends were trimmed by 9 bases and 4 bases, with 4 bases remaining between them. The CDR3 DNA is TGCGCCAGGTGGGGAAACACCATATATTTT. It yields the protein CARWGNTIYF.

CDR3 region: CATSRDLGAVVAEAFF. The CDR3 DNA reads TGTGCCACCAGCAGAGATCTCGGGGCTGTGGTGGCTGAAGCTTTCTTT. The chain joins TRBV15 to TRBJ1-1; maybe TRBD1 (5 bases). V was cut by 0 bases and J by 6 bases, with 17 bases left in between. Germline V gene data show CDR1 as LNHNV and CDR2 as YYDKDF (reference sequence). The CDR3 is 16 residues long.

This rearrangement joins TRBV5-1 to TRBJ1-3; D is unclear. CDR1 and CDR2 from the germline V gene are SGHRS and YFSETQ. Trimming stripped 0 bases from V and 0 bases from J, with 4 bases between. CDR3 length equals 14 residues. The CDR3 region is CASSLDNSGNTIYF. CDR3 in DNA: TGCGCCAGCAGCTTGGACAACTCTGGAAACACCATATATTTT.

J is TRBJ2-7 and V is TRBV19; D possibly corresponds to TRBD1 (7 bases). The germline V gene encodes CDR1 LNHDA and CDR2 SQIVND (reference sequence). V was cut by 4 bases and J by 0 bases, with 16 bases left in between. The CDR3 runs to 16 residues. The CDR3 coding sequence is TGTGCCAGTAGTACCCAGTATCAGGGGGGCTCCTACGAGCAGTACTTC. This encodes CASSTQYQGGSYEQYF. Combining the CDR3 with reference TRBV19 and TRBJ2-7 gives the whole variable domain DGGITQSPKYLFRKEGQNVTLSCEQNLNHDAMYWYRQDPGQGLRLIYYSQIVNDFQKGDIAEGYSVSREKKESFPLTVTSAQKNPTAFYLCASSTQYQGGSYEQYFGPGTRLTVT.

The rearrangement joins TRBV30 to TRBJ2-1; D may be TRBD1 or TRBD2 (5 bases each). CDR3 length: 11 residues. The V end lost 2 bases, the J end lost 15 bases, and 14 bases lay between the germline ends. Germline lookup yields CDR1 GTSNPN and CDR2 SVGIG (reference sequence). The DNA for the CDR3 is TGTGCCTGGAGTCTCGGGGCTAAATGGTTCTTC. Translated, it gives CAWSLGAKWFF. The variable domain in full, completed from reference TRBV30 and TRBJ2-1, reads SQTIHQWPATLVQPVGSPLSLECTVEGTSNPNLYWYRQAAGRGLQLLFYSVGIGQISSEVPQNLSASRPQDRQFILSSKKLLLSDSGFYLCAWSLGAKWFFGPGTRLTVL.

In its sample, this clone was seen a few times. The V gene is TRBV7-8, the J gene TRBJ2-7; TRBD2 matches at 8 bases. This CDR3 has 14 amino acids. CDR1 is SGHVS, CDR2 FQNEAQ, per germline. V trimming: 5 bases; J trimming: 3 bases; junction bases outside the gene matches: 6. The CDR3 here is CASSQAGAGYEQYF. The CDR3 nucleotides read TGTGCCAGCAGCCAAGCGGGAGCGGGCTACGAGCAGTACTTC.

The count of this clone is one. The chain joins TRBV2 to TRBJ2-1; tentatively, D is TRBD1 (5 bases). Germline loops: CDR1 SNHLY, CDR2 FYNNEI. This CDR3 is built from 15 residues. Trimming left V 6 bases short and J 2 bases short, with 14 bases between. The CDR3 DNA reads TGTGCCAGCAGAAGTGACAGCAAACCCTACAATGAGCAGTTCTTC. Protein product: CASRSDSKPYNEQFF.

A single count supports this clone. The CDR3 protein is CASSLASGQAAKNIQYF. CDR3 nucleotides: TGTGCCAGCAGCTTAGCGTCCGGACAGGCAGCCAAAAACATTCAGTACTTC. V usage is TRBV7-9 and J usage is TRBJ2-4; TRBD1 matches at 7 bases. Germline CDR1 SEHNR, CDR2 FQNEAQ (reference sequence). The CDR3 runs to 17 residues. J was trimmed by 0 bases and V by 0 bases; bases with no gene match: 5.

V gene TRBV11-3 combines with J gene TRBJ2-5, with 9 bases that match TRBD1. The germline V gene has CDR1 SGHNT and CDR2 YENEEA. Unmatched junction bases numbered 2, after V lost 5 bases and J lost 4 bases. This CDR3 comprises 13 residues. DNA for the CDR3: TGTGCCAGCAGCCTGGACAGGGGAGAGACCCAGTACTTC. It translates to CASSLDRGETQYF.

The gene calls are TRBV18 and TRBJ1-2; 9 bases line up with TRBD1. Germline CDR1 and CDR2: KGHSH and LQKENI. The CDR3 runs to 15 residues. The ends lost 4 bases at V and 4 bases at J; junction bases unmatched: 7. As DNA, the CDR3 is TGTGCCAGCTCACGCCTGGACAGGGGAAGCTATGGCTACACCTTC. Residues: CASSRLDRGSYGYTF.

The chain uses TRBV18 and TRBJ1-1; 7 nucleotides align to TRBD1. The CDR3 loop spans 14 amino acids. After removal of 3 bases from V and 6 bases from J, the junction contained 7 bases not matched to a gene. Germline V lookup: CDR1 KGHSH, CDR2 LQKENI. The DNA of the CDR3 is TGTGCCAGCTCACCGAAAACCGGGACAGCTGAAGCTTTCTTT. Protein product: CASSPKTGTAEAFF.

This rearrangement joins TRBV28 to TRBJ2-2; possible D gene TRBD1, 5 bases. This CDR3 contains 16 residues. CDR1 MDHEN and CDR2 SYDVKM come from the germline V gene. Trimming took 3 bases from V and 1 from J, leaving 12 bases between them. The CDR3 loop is CASSLPGFGNTGELFF. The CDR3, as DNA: TGTGCCAGCAGTTTGCCAGGGTTCGGGAACACCGGGGAGCTGTTTTTT.

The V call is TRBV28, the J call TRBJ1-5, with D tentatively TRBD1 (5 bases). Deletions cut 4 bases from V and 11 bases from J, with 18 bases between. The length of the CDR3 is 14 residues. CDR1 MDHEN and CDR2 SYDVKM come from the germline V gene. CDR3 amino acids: CASSSPGAGLAQHF. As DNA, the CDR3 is TGTGCCAGCAGTTCGCCCGGAGCAGGGTTGGCCCAGCATTTT.

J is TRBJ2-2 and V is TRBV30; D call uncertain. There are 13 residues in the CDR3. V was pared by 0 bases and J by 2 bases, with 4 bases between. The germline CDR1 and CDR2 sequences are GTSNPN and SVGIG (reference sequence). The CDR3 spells CAWSVINTGELFF. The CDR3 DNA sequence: TGTGCCTGGAGTGTAATAAACACCGGGGAGCTGTTTTTT.